Following are 10 T cell receptor beta chains from one sample sequenced in a study of blood T cell repertoires in COVID-19. Only in-frame clones appear in the TCRdb table, and some are missing; sequencing was by immunoSEQ multiplex PCR. The table lists some 52,000 clones, approximately 80% of them singletons, with about 2.4% in the top ten. What was sequenced was peripheral blood. These receptors all come from a man between 50 and 59 years old with acute or convalescent COVID-19.

V is TRBV25-1 and J is TRBJ2-7; the match to TRBD1 covers 10 bases. J gave up 2 bases and V 6 bases, and 7 bases lay outside the gene matches. The CDR3 sequence is 15 residues long. Germline V gene data show CDR1 as MGHDK and CDR2 as SYGVNS. CDR3 residues: CASRDGQGGAYEQYF. CDR3 DNA sequence: TGTGCCAGCAGGGATGGACAGGGGGGGGCCTACGAGCAGTACTTC.

The chain links TRBV24-1 to TRBJ1-5; 9 bases fit TRBD1. The CDR3 contains 16 residues. The ends lost 7 bases at V and 6 bases at J; junction bases unmatched: 12. Germline V gene data show CDR1 as KGHDR and CDR2 as SFDVKD. CDR3 sequence reads: CATRPPGQGKGQPQHF. The CDR3 nucleotides are TGTGCCACCAGGCCTCCGGGACAGGGTAAGGGTCAGCCCCAGCATTTT.

The chain has TRBV6-2 or TRBV6-3 and TRBJ1-1; D possibly corresponds to TRBD1 (6 bases). V shed 6 bases and J shed 8 bases, with 31 bases lying between them. This CDR3 spans 18 amino acids. The germline V gene has CDR1 MNHEY and CDR2 SVGEGT. The CDR3 coding sequence is TGTGCCAGCAGGCCTATACGGACAGCAGAAAGATTTACCGCGGAAGCTTTCTTT. Its translation is CASRPIRTAERFTAEAFF.

The genes are TRBV7-2 and TRBJ2-7; TRBD2 aligns across 7 bases. Germline V lookup: CDR1 SGHTA, CDR2 FQGNSA. This CDR3 has 14 amino acids. The J segment lost 4 bases and the V segment lost 2 bases, leaving 5 bases of the junction unmatched. DNA for the CDR3: TGTGCCAGCAGCTTAAGCGGGACTTCGTACGAGCAGTACTTC. This translates into CASSLSGTSYEQYF.

The chain is built from TRBV5-6 and TRBJ1-6; 7 positions agree with TRBD1. The CDR3 runs to 14 residues. Germline trimming cut 4 bases from V and 6 bases from J; bases unmatched to any gene: 4. In germline, CDR1 is SGHDT, CDR2 YYEEEE. Here the CDR3 DNA reads TGTGCCAGCAGCCTCAGGGGGATTAATTCACCCCTCCACTTT. Translation gives CASSLRGINSPLHF.

The V gene is TRBV9, the J gene TRBJ2-1; maybe TRBD2 (6 bases). The CDR3 runs to 16 residues. Trimming pared 0 bases from V and 0 bases from J, leaving 10 bases between. Looked up from germline, CDR1 is SGDLS and CDR2 is YYNGEE. DNA of the CDR3: TGTGCCAGCAGCGTAGAGGCGGGAACCTCCTACAATGAGCAGTTCTTC. Its translation: CASSVEAGTSYNEQFF.

This chain connects TRBV19 to TRBJ2-1; perhaps TRBD1 as D (5 bases). The CDR3 is made up of 12 amino acids. The germline CDR1 and CDR2 sequences are LNHDA and SQIVND (reference sequence). Trimming took 7 bases from V and 8 from J, leaving 12 bases between them. The CDR3, as DNA: TGTGCCAGTACCCCAGGGTGGGATGAGCAGTTCTTC. Translating it yields CASTPGWDEQFF.

V usage is TRBV5-1 and J usage is TRBJ1-5; D gene unclear. V lost 0 bases and J lost 1, with 11 bases in between. This CDR3 is built from 16 residues. Per the germline V gene, CDR1 is SGHRS and CDR2 is YFSETQ. In DNA, the CDR3 is TGCGCCAGCAGCTTGGATGGGCAGACCAGCAATCAGCCCCAGCATTTT. It codes for CASSLDGQTSNQPQHF.

V and J are TRBV6-5 and TRBJ1-4; tentatively, D is TRBD1 (6 bases). V was shortened by 7 bases and J by 8 bases, with 17 bases between the two germline ends. This CDR3 contains 14 residues. From germline, CDR1 is MNHEY and CDR2 SVGAGI. CDR3 coding DNA: TGTGCCAGCACCCGACTAACAGGGAAAGAAAAACTGTTTTTT. It is translated as CASTRLTGKEKLFF.

This CDR3 is CASSLETSAQETQYF. Here the CDR3 DNA reads TGTGCCAGCAGCTTGGAGACTAGCGCCCAAGAGACCCAGTACTTC. The rearrangement joins TRBV5-4 to TRBJ2-5; 8 bases are a match to TRBD2. V dropped 0 bases and J dropped 1; count of bases not matched to a gene: 2. Per germline, CDR1 SGHNT and CDR2 YYREEE (reference sequence). The CDR3 sequence is 15 residues long.